Below are 25 T cell receptor beta chains sequenced from a single sample in a study of blood T cells in healthy people across ages (dated by TCRdb to about 2015). Library preparation used 5' RACE. Sequencing was carried out with an Illumina HiSeq 2500. The second PCR ran for roughly 7 to 12 cycles and used a J-beta primer mix along with a sample-barcoded 5' primer. TCRdb trimmed public reads at Q25 via fastp, called clones via MiXCR and kept in-frame beta chains. Each entry merges the rows of one CDR3 protein and shows their most common DNA and genes. The sample table contains about 580,000 distinct CDR3 sequences; only one count was recorded for around 50% of them. The ten largest clones add up to 20% to 25% of the sample. The sequencing sample was made of blood. The receptors stem from a man aged 80 or over in good health.

The gene calls are TRBV25-1 and TRBJ1-1; 8 bases map to TRBD1. V was pared by 9 bases and J by 13 bases, with 13 bases of the junction left unmatched. Germline assignment: CDR1 MGHDK and CDR2 SYGVNS. The CDR3 length is 12 residues. The CDR3 nucleotides are TGTGCCAGTAGAGGGACAGGCCCGAAGCTTTTCTTT. It is translated as CASRGTGPKLFF.

The chain couples TRBV20-1 to TRBJ1-6; 7 positions agree with TRBD1. V gave up 3 bases and J gave up 3 bases; unmatched junction bases: 14. The length of the CDR3 is 18 residues. From germline, CDR1 is DFQATT and CDR2 SNEGSKA (reference sequence). The CDR3 region is CSASTLGQPGVYNSPLHF. In DNA, the CDR3 is TGCAGTGCTAGTACCTTGGGACAGCCCGGGGTCTATAATTCACCCCTCCACTTT.

The chain links TRBV29-1 to TRBJ2-7; 10 bases agree with TRBD1. The J call could be wrong; TRBJ2-5 is a better fit for the DNA end. CDR1 is SQVTM and CDR2 is ANQGSEA in the germline V gene. This CDR3 has 13 residues. The DNA for the CDR3 is TGCAGCGTGCCGACAGGGGGCTTGGAGACCCAGTACTTC. This gives the protein CSVPTGGLETQYF.

The chain has TRBV2 and TRBJ2-5; 11 nucleotides align to TRBD2. Germline V lookup: CDR1 SNHLY, CDR2 FYNNEI. The CDR3 is 15 amino acids. J was trimmed by 4 bases and V by 6 bases; bases with no gene match: 7. This CDR3 reads CASSLTSGGGETQYF. Here the CDR3 DNA reads TGTGCCAGCAGCCTCACTAGCGGGGGAGGAGAGACCCAGTACTTC.

This clonotype was seen repeatedly, ten times or more. The V call is TRBV6-5, the J call TRBJ2-5; TRBD2 agrees at 8 bases. Germline trimming cut 3 bases from V and 2 bases from J; bases unmatched to any gene: 5. Germline CDR1 reads MNHEY; CDR2 reads SVGAGI. The CDR3 loop spans 15 amino acids. The CDR3 reads CASSYSGAPQETQYF. The DNA of the CDR3 is TGTGCCAGCAGTTATAGCGGGGCACCACAAGAGACCCAGTACTTC.

The chain combines TRBV9 with TRBJ2-4, with 7 nucleotides matching TRBD2. Germline lookup yields CDR1 SGDLS and CDR2 YYNGEE. The CDR3 runs 17 residues. Unmatched junction bases numbered 6, after V lost 0 bases and J lost 0 bases. The CDR3 is CASSVDAGELAKNIQYF. For the CDR3, the DNA is TGTGCCAGCAGCGTAGATGCGGGAGAACTAGCCAAAAACATTCAGTACTTC.

This chain connects TRBV7-2 to TRBJ2-7; 7 nucleotides agree with TRBD1. The CDR3 is 15 amino acids. The germline V gene has CDR1 SGHTA and CDR2 FQGNSA. J gave up 2 bases and V 3 bases, and 7 bases lay outside the gene matches. Here the CDR3 DNA reads TGTGCCAGCAGCTTTGACAGGGCGTTAACCTACGAGCAGTACTTC. Its translation is CASSFDRALTYEQYF.

This rearrangement joins TRBV9 to TRBJ2-3, with 8 bases matching TRBD2. The CDR3 is made up of 14 amino acids. Germline assignment: CDR1 SGDLS and CDR2 YYNGEE. V dropped 0 bases and J dropped 5; count of bases not matched to a gene: 2. The CDR3 nucleotides are TGTGCCAGCAGCGTAGCTACTAGCGGAGATACGCAGTATTTT. This translates into CASSVATSGDTQYF. Supplemented by reference TRBV9 and TRBJ2-3, the full variable domain reads DSGVTQTPKHLITATGQRVTLRCSPRSGDLSVYWYQQSLDQGLQFLIQYYNGEERAKGNILERFSAQQFPDLHSELNLSSLELGDSALYFCASSVATSGDTQYFGPGTRLTVL.

The V gene is TRBV5-1, the J gene TRBJ2-3; 9 bases line up with TRBD2. With 0 bases clipped from V and 6 bases from J, the junction kept 8 bases outside the gene matches. The CDR3 consists of 16 residues. In germline, CDR1 is SGHRS, CDR2 YFSETQ. CDR3 DNA: TGCGCCAGCAGCTTGGCTGGGACTAGCTTGTCGGATACGCAGTATTTT. This gives the protein CASSLAGTSLSDTQYF. Looking up the rest from reference TRBV5-1 and TRBJ2-3 gives the full variable domain: KAGVTQTPRYLIKTRGQQVTLSCSPISGHRSVSWYQQTPGQGLQFLFEYFSETQRNKGNFPGRFSGRQFSNSRSEMNVSTLELGDSALYLCASSLAGTSLSDTQYFGPGTRLTVL.

This clonotype was observed a few times. The chain carries TRBV28 and TRBJ2-1; TRBD2 is a possible D gene (6 bases). V dropped 3 bases and J dropped 5 bases, with 17 bases sitting between them. The CDR3 loop spans 16 amino acids. CDR1 and CDR2 from the germline V gene are MDHEN and SYDVKM. CDR3 sequence (DNA): TGTGCCAGCAGTTTTACGGGGGTTGGGCCCAACAATGAGCAGTTCTTC. Translation gives CASSFTGVGPNNEQFF.

V is TRBV2 and J is TRBJ2-5; D gene ambiguous. Germline values: CDR1 SNHLY, CDR2 FYNNEI. V lost 7 bases, J lost 8 bases, and 8 bases lay in between. The length of the CDR3 is 10 residues. In DNA, the CDR3 is TGTGCCAGCACAACGGATACCCAGTACTTC. Protein sequence: CASTTDTQYF. Based on the CDR3 plus reference TRBV2 and TRBJ2-5, the full variable domain is EPEVTQTPSHQVTQMGQEVILRCVPISNHLYFYWYRQILGQKVEFLVSFYNNEISEKSEIFDDQFSVERPDGSNFTLKIRSTKLEDSAMYFCASTTDTQYFGPGTRLLVL.

Points on this clonotype: Germline is not matched at one junction end, which may reflect a read error. The rearrangement joins TRBV9 to TRBJ1-2; a weak D match, TRBD1 (5 bases). This CDR3 spans 14 amino acids. CDR1 SGDLS and CDR2 YYNGEE come from the germline V gene. In DNA, the CDR3 is TGTGCCGGCAGCGTAGGGGCAACTAACTATGGCTACACCTTC. Translated, it gives CAGSVGATNYGYTF.

This clonotype showed up just a few times. Germline and junction disagree at one end, which may indicate a read error. The chain recombines TRBV6-6 with TRBJ1-1; D gene ambiguous. From germline, CDR1 is MNHNY and CDR2 SVGAGI (reference sequence). The CDR3 is 13 residues long. The CDR3 DNA sequence: TGTGCCAGCAGTGACTCGGGCATATCGGAAGCTTTCTTT. Protein sequence: CASSDSGISEAFF.

The chain joins TRBV20-1 to TRBJ2-1; TRBD1 matches 11 bases. The CDR3 is made up of 14 amino acids. Germline loops: CDR1 DFQATT, CDR2 SNEGSKA (reference sequence). V was pared by 6 bases and J by 8 bases, with 9 bases of the junction left unmatched. This CDR3 reads CSARPGTGGDEQFF. The CDR3 coding sequence is TGCAGTGCGCGCCCCGGGACAGGGGGGGATGAGCAGTTCTTC.

This clonotype was seen a few times. The chain is built from TRBV20-1 and TRBJ2-5; 7 bases are a match to TRBD1. Germline CDR1 DFQATT, CDR2 SNEGSKA (reference sequence). The CDR3 spans 13 residues. J was trimmed by 4 bases and V by 2 bases; bases with no gene match: 4. The CDR3 reads CSARRGLRETQYF. CDR3 bases: TGCAGTGCTAGAAGGGGGCTCAGAGAGACCCAGTACTTC.

The V call is TRBV10-3, the J call TRBJ2-1; 8 positions match TRBD2. Germline V gene data show CDR1 as ENHRY and CDR2 as SYGVKD. This CDR3 comprises 15 residues. Germline trimming cut 11 bases from V and 7 bases from J; bases unmatched to any gene: 16. CDR3 sequence reads: CAALPQRGGPNEQFF. In nucleotides, the CDR3 is TGTGCCGCCCTCCCGCAACGGGGGGGCCCAAATGAGCAGTTCTTC.

This chain uses TRBV27 with TRBJ1-6, with 8 bases fitting TRBD1. After removal of 6 bases from V and 0 bases from J, the junction contained 10 bases not matched to a gene. The CDR3 has 18 amino acids. CDR1 is MNHEY and CDR2 is SMNVEV in the germline V gene (reference sequence). Here the CDR3 DNA reads TGTGCCAGCAGCGCGGGACAGGCGCTGTTCTCCTATAATTCACCCCTCCACTTT. Residues: CASSAGQALFSYNSPLHF.

This clonotype was found a few times. CDR3 protein: CSAGRHEQFF. The CDR3 DNA reads TGCAGTGCTGGGCGGCATGAGCAGTTCTTC. The chain combines TRBV20-1 with TRBJ2-1, with D uncertain. Trimming stripped 5 bases from V and 8 bases from J, with 7 bases between. Per germline, CDR1 DFQATT and CDR2 SNEGSKA (reference sequence). CDR3 length equals 10 residues.

The V gene is TRBV6-6, the J gene TRBJ2-4; TRBD2 might be the D (6 bases). The J call may be incorrect, as the DNA end agrees better with TRBJ2-5. Germline V CDR1 and CDR2: MNHNY, SVGAGI (reference sequence). The CDR3 spans 12 residues. CDR3 amino acids: CASSASEETQYF. For the CDR3, the DNA is TGTGCCAGCAGCGCTAGCGAAGAGACCCAGTACTTC.

The chain recombines TRBV18 with TRBJ2-7; the D is unclear. The CDR3 sequence is 14 residues long. The V gene's germline CDR1 is KGHSH and CDR2 LQKENI. V lost 2 bases and J lost 4, with 12 bases in between. CDR3 loop: CASSPGLLVYEQYF. The CDR3, as DNA: TGTGCCAGCTCACCAGGCCTCCTGGTTTACGAGCAGTACTTC.

This clonotype was detected only a few times. This chain uses TRBV4-3 with TRBJ2-3; 9 nucleotides match TRBD2. CDR1 and CDR2 from the germline V gene are LGHNA and YSLEER. The CDR3 loop spans 18 amino acids. The trim removed 0 bases at V and 6 bases at J, leaving 13 bases unmatched. The CDR3 loop reads CASSQDYDSSGSTDTQYF. The CDR3 coding sequence is TGCGCCAGCAGCCAAGATTATGATAGTAGCGGGAGTACGGATACGCAGTATTTT.

The sample holds many counts of this clonotype. This chain connects TRBV6-5 to TRBJ2-7, with 8 bases that match TRBD2. J was trimmed by 5 bases and V by 2 bases; bases with no gene match: 20. The CDR3 contains 19 residues. Germline V gene data show CDR1 as MNHEY and CDR2 as SVGAGI. This CDR3 reads CASSYPSRGAGGTGNEQYF. The CDR3, as DNA: TGTGCCAGCAGTTACCCCAGCCGGGGGGCGGGAGGCACGGGTAACGAGCAGTACTTC.

This chain links TRBV29-1 with TRBJ2-1; no reliable D call. The CDR3 totals 11 residues. V lost 4 bases and J 9 bases, leaving 10 bases between the germline ends. CDR1 and CDR2 (germline): SQVTM, ANQGSEA. The CDR3 DNA is TGCAGCGTTGTAAGGGCCTCTGAGCAGTTCTTC. Protein: CSVVRASEQFF.

The sample holds many counts of this clonotype. The V and J genes are TRBV6-6 and TRBJ2-7; 9 bases match TRBD2. CDR1 is MNHNY and CDR2 is SVGAGI in the germline V gene (reference sequence). V lost 5 bases to trimming and J lost 6 bases; unmatched junction nucleotides: 17. This CDR3 has 17 amino acids. The CDR3 nucleotides are TGTGCCAGCAGTACGCTGGGAGCCGGGACTAGCTTTAGCGAGCAGTACTTC. Translating it yields CASSTLGAGTSFSEQYF.

The V gene is TRBV10-3, the J gene TRBJ1-5; no reliable D call. The V and J ends lost 1 base and 6 bases respectively, with 10 bases between them. Germline V gives CDR1 ENHRY, CDR2 SYGVKD. The CDR3 covers 14 residues. The CDR3 coding sequence is TGTGCCATCAGTGAGTACGGGCCAACTCAGCCCCAGCATTTT. Its protein is CAISEYGPTQPQHF.